Each of the 16 T cell receptor beta chains below was sequenced from the same sample in a study of human thymus T cells. Only in-frame clones appear in the TCRdb table, and some are missing; sequencing was by immunoSEQ multiplex PCR. The sample lists tens of thousands of clones; over 85% were seen once. Obtained as resections during corrective heart surgery, the thymus tissue was then studied. Sequencing was carried out using thymus tissue. These receptors were collected from a girl less than two years old with a congenital heart defect but otherwise immunologically healthy.

This clone was detected only once. The J gene is TRBJ2-3, the V gene TRBV11-2; D gene ambiguous. CDR3 size: 13 residues. V shed 3 bases and J shed 4 bases, with 8 bases lying between them. CDR1 and CDR2 from the germline V gene are SGHAT and FQNNGV. The DNA for the CDR3 is TGTGCCAGCAGCTTGGGGAACGCAGATACGCAGTATTTT. This codes for CASSLGNADTQYF.

This chain links TRBV10-3 with TRBJ2-1, with 11 bases fitting TRBD1. The CDR3 runs to 14 residues. The V gene end was trimmed by 4 bases and the J gene end by 8 bases; junction bases not matched to a gene: 4. CDR1 and CDR2 (germline): ENHRY, SYGVKD. Written as DNA, the CDR3 is TGTGCCATCAGTGGGACAGGGGGCATGGATGAGCAGTTCTTC. It translates to CAISGTGGMDEQFF.

The CDR3: CASSQGVAGPYEQYF. The CDR3 DNA reads as TGTGCCAGCAGCCAAGGGGTAGCGGGCCCCTACGAGCAGTACTTC. The gene calls are TRBV14 and TRBJ2-7; 7 bases line up with TRBD2. V lost 1 base, J lost 2 bases, and 5 bases stayed unmatched. Germline CDR1 is SGHDN and CDR2 is FVKESK. The CDR3 is 15 residues long.

V usage is TRBV2 and J usage is TRBJ2-7; tentative D call: TRBD1 (5 bases). This CDR3 region has 16 residues. The V gene's germline CDR1 is SNHLY and CDR2 FYNNEI. V was shortened by 4 bases and J by 0 bases, with 16 bases between the two germline ends. The CDR3 reads CASSGGRQRSSYEQYF. Written as DNA, the CDR3 is TGTGCCAGCAGTGGAGGCCGACAGAGAAGCTCCTACGAGCAGTACTTC.

This sequence joins TRBV6-5 and TRBJ1-1; 8 bases are a match to TRBD1. The CDR3 totals 12 residues. V gave up 6 bases and J gave up 4 bases; unmatched junction bases: 1. CDR1 and CDR2 from the germline V gene are MNHEY and SVGAGI. CDR3 sequence: CASRGQGTEAFF. The CDR3 DNA is TGTGCCAGCAGAGGACAGGGCACTGAAGCTTTCTTT.

V usage is TRBV4-1 and J usage is TRBJ1-2; weak D call: TRBD1 (6 bases). V lost 4 bases, J lost 3 bases, and 21 bases lay in between. This CDR3 spans 17 amino acids. Germline V gene data show CDR1 as MGHRA and CDR2 as YSYEKL. The CDR3 DNA sequence: TGCGCCAGCAGCCGAGTGATTGGGGGGCCGTGGGACTATGGCTACACCTTC. This codes for CASSRVIGGPWDYGYTF.

The count of this clone is one. This rearrangement joins TRBV6-4 to TRBJ2-1; D might be TRBD1 (6 bases). Trimming removed 4 bases from V and 5 bases from J, with 12 bases in between. The CDR3 loop spans 14 amino acids. Per germline, CDR1 MRHNA and CDR2 SNTAGT. The chain's CDR3 is CASSVDWGHNEQFF. The CDR3 DNA is TGTGCCAGCAGTGTCGACTGGGGGCACAATGAGCAGTTCTTC.

The chain uses TRBV11-2 and TRBJ1-2, with D unclear. V was cut by 0 bases and J by 2 bases, with 4 bases left in between. Germline assignment: CDR1 SGHAT and CDR2 FQNNGV. The CDR3 is 13 amino acids. The CDR3 DNA reads TGTGCCAGCAGCTTAGAGGGCAACTATGGCTACACCTTC. This codes for CASSLEGNYGYTF.

The chain joins TRBV9 to TRBJ1-1; D is possibly TRBD1 (6 bases). Germline CDR1 reads SGDLS; CDR2 reads YYNGEE. The CDR3 is made up of 14 amino acids. V lost 0 bases, J lost 5 bases, and 11 bases lay in between. The CDR3 region is CASSVDREGTEAFF. CDR3 sequence (DNA): TGTGCCAGCAGCGTAGACAGGGAAGGAACTGAAGCTTTCTTT. Supplemented by reference TRBV9 and TRBJ1-1, the full variable domain reads DSGVTQTPKHLITATGQRVTLRCSPRSGDLSVYWYQQSLDQGLQFLIQYYNGEERAKGNILERFSAQQFPDLHSELNLSSLELGDSALYFCASSVDREGTEAFFGQGTRLTVV.

DNA of the CDR3: TGTGCCAGTAGTAGGCGGGGGAGCACTGAAGCTTTCTTT. Translating it yields CASSRRGSTEAFF. The gene calls are TRBV19 and TRBJ1-1; tentatively, D is TRBD1 (5 bases). The CDR3 sequence is 13 residues long. The V end was cut by 4 bases, the J end by 4 bases, with 10 bases between. Germline V gives CDR1 LNHDA, CDR2 SQIVND (reference sequence).

The V call is TRBV11-2, the J call TRBJ2-7; the D gene is possibly TRBD2 (6 bases). CDR3 size: 16 residues. In germline, CDR1 is SGHAT, CDR2 FQNNGV. V lost 3 bases and J 1 base, leaving 16 bases between the germline ends. CDR3 DNA sequence: TGTGCCAGCAGCTTGAAAATTAATCGGGAGTCCTACGAGCAGTACTTC. Its translation is CASSLKINRESYEQYF. The variable domain in full, with the rest retrieved from reference TRBV11-2 and TRBJ2-7, is EAGVAQSPRYKIIEKRQSVAFWCNPISGHATLYWYQQILGQGPKLLIQFQNNGVVDDSQLPKDRFSAERLKGVDSTLKIQPAKLEDSAVYLCASSLKINRESYEQYFGPGTRLTVT.

The sample holds one count of this clone. This sequence joins TRBV27 and TRBJ1-1, with D possibly TRBD1 on 6 matching bases. The germline CDR1 and CDR2 sequences are MNHEY and SMNVEV (reference sequence). This CDR3 has 14 residues. V lost 5 bases and J 0 bases, leaving 10 bases between the germline ends. The DNA of the CDR3 is TGTGCCAGCAGTAAACAGGGCATGAACACTGAAGCTTTCTTT. It translates to CASSKQGMNTEAFF.

V gene TRBV7-2 combines with J gene TRBJ2-1; D unresolved. Per germline, CDR1 SGHTA and CDR2 FQGNSA. V was clipped by 3 bases and J by 10 bases, with 7 bases between them. This CDR3 is 11 amino acids long. CDR3 in amino acids: CASSFYGEQFF. Here the CDR3 DNA reads TGTGCCAGCAGCTTCTACGGGGAGCAGTTCTTC.

This clone occurred once. The chain combines TRBV4-1 with TRBJ2-6; possible D gene TRBD2, 5 bases. This CDR3 is 17 amino acids long. The V and J ends lost 1 base and 4 bases respectively, with 14 bases between them. Germline CDR1 MGHRA, CDR2 YSYEKL. The CDR3 here is CASSQGRLTGGANVLTF. In nucleotides, the CDR3 is TGCGCCAGCAGCCAAGGAAGGCTCACGGGGGGGGCCAACGTCCTGACTTTC.

This clone was seen only a few times. The rearrangement uses TRBV5-1 and TRBJ2-4; D is possibly TRBD2 (6 bases). The CDR3 spans 16 residues. The ends were cut back, 0 bases at V and 2 bases at J, with 12 bases in the middle. Per the germline V gene, CDR1 is SGHRS and CDR2 is YFSETQ. The DNA for the CDR3 is TGCGCCAGCAGCTTGGCCGTGGGGAGGCCCAAAAACATTCAGTACTTC. It encodes CASSLAVGRPKNIQYF. Drawing the rest from reference TRBV5-1 and TRBJ2-4, the complete variable domain is KAGVTQTPRYLIKTRGQQVTLSCSPISGHRSVSWYQQTPGQGLQFLFEYFSETQRNKGNFPGRFSGRQFSNSRSEMNVSTLELGDSALYLCASSLAVGRPKNIQYFGAGTRLSVL.

As to this clone: At one end the junction does not follow the germline gene, possibly because of a read error. The chain links TRBV2 to TRBJ1-1, with D hard to call. From germline, CDR1 is SNHLY and CDR2 FYNNEI. The CDR3 sequence is 15 residues long. The CDR3 DNA is TGTGCCAGCACTGAACGAGGCAGGATGAACACTGAAGCTTTCTTT. It translates to CASTERGRMNTEAFF.